Presented here are 26 T cell receptor beta chains from one specimen sequenced in a study of shared clonotypes between healthy human individuals. As defined, naive CD8 cells were CD45RO-negative and positively selected for CCR7, with terminally differentiated effector memory CD45RA+ cells excluded. Sequencing was performed with immunoSEQ multiplex PCR; in TCRdb, only in-frame clones are kept and a portion is missing. Seen here are over 2,000,000 clones, around 95% observed once, and the top ten hold approximately 1.7%. The material sequenced was naive CD8+ T cells from PBMCs. These receptors were obtained from a man between 18 and 35 years old in good health. Some clones in this sample may be carry-over from other donors' samples.

The rearrangement uses TRBV27 and TRBJ2-1; D ambiguous. The germline V gene has CDR1 MNHEY and CDR2 SMNVEV (reference sequence). The CDR3 has 12 amino acids. V was trimmed by 5 bases and J by 7 bases, leaving 9 bases between them. CDR3 DNA sequence: TGTGCCAGCAGTCCCAGTTTAAATGAGCAGTTCTTC. It codes for CASSPSLNEQFF.

The V call is TRBV4-3, the J call TRBJ1-2; possibly TRBD1 for D (5 bases). Germline V CDR1 and CDR2: LGHNA, YSLEER. The CDR3 runs 18 residues. The ends were cut back, 3 bases at V and 4 bases at J, with 24 bases in the middle. The CDR3 coding sequence is TGCGCCAGCAGCCACTCCTCAATCGCGGGGGTCCGATTCTATGGCTACACCTTC. This encodes CASSHSSIAGVRFYGYTF.

V and J are TRBV7-3 and TRBJ2-7; D may correspond to TRBD1 or TRBD2 (5 bases each). V dropped 0 bases and J dropped 3 bases, with 9 bases sitting between them. The germline V gene has CDR1 SGHTA and CDR2 FQGTGA. The CDR3 loop spans 14 amino acids. The CDR3 sequence is CASSLTGDGYEQYF. DNA for the CDR3: TGTGCCAGCAGCTTAACGGGGGACGGCTACGAGCAGTACTTC.

The chain employs TRBV27 and TRBJ1-1; D is undetermined. The CDR3 covers 13 residues. Trimming took off 5 bases at V and 1 base at J, with 8 bases between the two ends. Germline assignment: CDR1 MNHEY and CDR2 SMNVEV (reference sequence). The CDR3 region is CASSPRRNTEAFF. CDR3 coding DNA: TGTGCCAGCAGTCCCCGCAGGAACACTGAAGCTTTCTTT.

As to this clone: The sample contains more than one DNA sequence encoding this CDR3. The V call is TRBV7-2, the J call TRBJ1-3; D remains unclear. Deletions cut 1 base from V and 1 base from J, with 8 bases between. CDR3 length equals 15 residues. Germline V gene data show CDR1 as SGHTA and CDR2 as FQGNSA. In DNA, the CDR3 is TGTGCCAGCAGCTTAGATGGTGGGTCTGGAAACACCATATATTTT. It specifies CASSLDGGSGNTIYF.

Note on this clone: This same CDR3 is encoded by further DNA sequences in the sample. The CDR3 is CASSINEQFF. CDR3 DNA sequence: TGTGCCAGCTCGATCAATGAGCAGTTCTTC. The rearrangement uses TRBV2 and TRBJ2-1; D is undetermined. Trimming shortened V by 8 bases and J by 6 bases, and 5 bases separated the two germline ends. The CDR3 is 10 residues long. Germline V gene sequence: CDR1 SNHLY, CDR2 FYNNEI.

Regarding this clone: The same CDR3 can be traced to other DNA sequences in this sample. CDR3 amino acids: CASSPTGITEAFF. In nucleotides, the CDR3 is TGTGCCAGCAGTCCCACAGGGATCACTGAAGCTTTCTTT. The V gene is TRBV27, the J gene TRBJ1-1; a weak D match, TRBD1 (6 bases). Trimming shortened V by 5 bases and J by 4 bases, and 11 bases separated the two germline ends. Germline CDR1 and CDR2: MNHEY and SMNVEV (reference sequence). CDR3 length equals 13 residues.

This clone was observed once. V gene TRBV10-3 combines with J gene TRBJ2-7, with 14 positions matching TRBD2. V was clipped by 2 bases and J by 5 bases; unmatched bases: 2. Germline loops: CDR1 ENHRY, CDR2 SYGVKD. This CDR3 region has 15 residues. CDR3 in amino acids: CAISEGTSGSDEQYF. CDR3 nucleotide sequence: TGTGCCATCAGTGAGGGGACTAGCGGGAGTGACGAGCAGTACTTC.

This clone is a singleton in its sample. The chain couples TRBV9 to TRBJ1-3, with unresolved D. V lost 7 bases and J 4 bases, leaving 12 bases between the germline ends. The CDR3 is 13 amino acids. Per germline, CDR1 SGDLS and CDR2 YYNGEE. The CDR3 nucleotides read TGTGCCAGCTCTGCTAGCGACGGAAACACCATATATTTT. This gives the protein CASSASDGNTIYF.

The chain couples TRBV29-1 to TRBJ1-2; no reliable D call. Trimming left V 0 bases short and J 8 bases short, with 19 bases between. The CDR3 has 15 amino acids. CDR1 and CDR2 (germline): SQVTM, ANQGSEA. CDR3 amino acids: CSVEDKNAKIRGYTF. Here the CDR3 DNA reads TGCAGCGTTGAAGATAAGAACGCGAAGATAAGGGGCTACACCTTC.

The chain joins TRBV7-9 to TRBJ2-7; the D is unclear. V was clipped by 5 bases and J by 4 bases, with 9 bases between them. Germline V gene lookup returns CDR1 SEHNR and CDR2 FQNEAQ (reference sequence). The CDR3 has 12 amino acids. CDR3 in DNA: TGTGCCAGCAGCCCAGATAAGTACGAGCAGTACTTC. Translating gives CASSPDKYEQYF.

The CDR3 sequence: CASSLTGGQETQYF. CDR3 nucleotides: TGTGCCAGCAGTTTGACAGGGGGCCAAGAGACCCAGTACTTC. The J gene is TRBJ2-5, the V gene TRBV6-5; 9 bases align to TRBD1. The CDR3 has 14 residues. Germline CDR1 is MNHEY and CDR2 is SVGAGI. Unmatched junction bases numbered 1, after V lost 4 bases and J lost 1 base.

The V call is TRBV11-3, the J call TRBJ2-7, with D possibly TRBD1 on 6 matching bases. The V end was cut by 2 bases, the J end by 6 bases, with 11 bases between. CDR1 is SGHNT and CDR2 is YENEEA in the germline V gene. The CDR3 covers 13 residues. The chain's CDR3 is CASSLLQGGEQYF. DNA of the CDR3: TGTGCCAGCAGCTTATTACAGGGCGGCGAGCAGTACTTC.

The J gene is TRBJ2-7, the V gene TRBV7-2; perhaps TRBD2 as D (5 bases). The CDR3 sequence is 13 residues long. The germline V and J ends were trimmed by 1 base and 3 bases, with 7 bases remaining between them. From germline, CDR1 is SGHTA and CDR2 FQGNSA. CDR3 in amino acids: CASSLVGGYEQYF. CDR3 nucleotide sequence: TGTGCCAGCAGCTTAGTTGGAGGCTACGAGCAGTACTTC. Based on the CDR3 plus reference TRBV7-2 and TRBJ2-7, the full variable domain is GAGVSQSPSNKVTEKGKDVELRCDPISGHTALYWYRQSLGQGLEFLIYFQGNSAPDKSGLPSDRFSAERTGGSVSTLTIQRTQQEDSAVYLCASSLVGGYEQYFGPGTRLTVT.

This chain uses TRBV10-3 with TRBJ2-1, with 10 bases lining up with TRBD2. The germline V gene has CDR1 ENHRY and CDR2 SYGVKD. There are 15 residues in the CDR3. Trimming removed 2 bases from V and 10 bases from J; junction bases left unmatched: 8. CDR3 residues: CAISEAGTSVYEQFF. The CDR3 DNA is TGTGCCATCAGTGAGGCCGGGACTAGCGTTTACGAGCAGTTCTTC.

V is TRBV27 and J is TRBJ2-5, with 9 bases identical to TRBD2. This CDR3 has 13 residues. V lost 3 bases to trimming and J lost 9 bases; unmatched junction nucleotides: 5. Germline-derived CDR1 and CDR2 are MNHEY and SMNVEV (reference sequence). The CDR3 is CASSFIQREAQYF. The CDR3 bases are TGTGCCAGCAGTTTTATCCAGCGGGAGGCCCAGTACTTC.

The CDR3 reads CASGWSDGSNQPQHF. In DNA form, the CDR3 reads TGTGCCAGCGGTTGGTCGGACGGTAGCAATCAGCCCCAGCATTTT. V usage is TRBV5-8 and J usage is TRBJ1-5; no definite D call. Germline loops: CDR1 SGHTS, CDR2 YDEGEE. V lost 7 bases and J 0 bases, leaving 14 bases between the germline ends. The CDR3 extends over 15 amino acids.

The chain recombines TRBV27 with TRBJ1-4; TRBD1 might be the D (5 bases). The germline V gene has CDR1 MNHEY and CDR2 SMNVEV (reference sequence). The CDR3 spans 14 residues. V was clipped by 5 bases and J by 4 bases, with 11 bases between them. CDR3 DNA sequence: TGTGCCAGCAGTAAGGGACGGAGTAATGAAAAACTGTTTTTT. Protein: CASSKGRSNEKLFF.

The chain employs TRBV14 and TRBJ2-7; 9 nucleotides align to TRBD1. J was trimmed by 5 bases and V by 3 bases; bases with no gene match: 11. The germline V gene has CDR1 SGHDN and CDR2 FVKESK. This CDR3 spans 16 amino acids. The CDR3 bases are TGTGCCAGCAGCCAGATTCCCGGGACAGGGTACCACGAGCAGTACTTC. Its translation is CASSQIPGTGYHEQYF.

The J gene is TRBJ1-1, the V gene TRBV4-1; the D is unclear. The CDR3 is 13 residues long. CDR1 and CDR2 (germline): MGHRA, YSYEKL. The ends were cut back, 3 bases at V and 6 bases at J, with 11 bases in the middle. DNA for the CDR3: TGCGCCAGCAGCCATAACCTCCGCGCTGAAGCTTTCTTT. Amino acid sequence: CASSHNLRAEAFF.

The V and J genes are TRBV7-2 and TRBJ2-7; 10 bases match TRBD2. The germline gives CDR1 SGHTA, CDR2 FQGNSA. V shed 1 base and J 4 bases; nucleotides not matched to a gene: 4. The length of the CDR3 is 15 residues. The CDR3 DNA sequence: TGTGCCAGCAGCTTAGAGTGGACTAGCGGTTACGAGCAGTACTTC. This codes for CASSLEWTSGYEQYF.

The DNA of the CDR3 is TGTGCCAGCAGTCCCCCCGGGACAGGAGTCTACGAGCAGTACTTC. Residues: CASSPPGTGVYEQYF. The chain has TRBV28 and TRBJ2-7; 8 bases are shared with TRBD1. Losses at the gene ends were 5 bases for V and 3 bases for J; bases not matched to a gene: 9. Per the germline V gene, CDR1 is MDHEN and CDR2 is SYDVKM. This CDR3 has 15 residues.

This chain uses TRBV7-9 with TRBJ2-1; 9 bases are a match to TRBD2. The ends lost 1 base at V and 7 bases at J; junction bases unmatched: 8. CDR1 and CDR2 (germline): SEHNR, FQNEAQ (reference sequence). CDR3 length: 16 amino acids. The CDR3 DNA reads as TGTGCCAGCAGCTTAGGAGGCGGGAGGGCCATTAATGAGCAGTTCTTC. Protein sequence: CASSLGGGRAINEQFF. The variable domain in full, with the rest retrieved from reference TRBV7-9 and TRBJ2-1, is DTGVSQNPRHKITKRGQNVTFRCDPISEHNRLYWYRQTLGQGPEFLTYFQNEAQLEKSRLLSDRFSAERPKGSFSTLEIQRTEQGDSAMYLCASSLGGGRAINEQFFGPGTRLTVL.

The chain uses TRBV30 and TRBJ2-7; D possibly corresponds to TRBD1 (5 bases). V lost 3 bases to trimming and J lost 3 bases, with 12 bases between them. The CDR3 loop spans 13 amino acids. Germline CDR1 and CDR2: GTSNPN and SVGIG (reference sequence). The CDR3 sequence: CAWRPDSFYEQYF. The DNA for the CDR3 is TGTGCCTGGAGACCCGACAGTTTCTACGAGCAGTACTTC.

This chain connects TRBV4-1 to TRBJ2-7, with a weak D call TRBD2 (6 bases). Germline V gene data show CDR1 as MGHRA and CDR2 as YSYEKL. This CDR3 has 15 residues. Trimming took 4 bases from V and 4 from J, leaving 17 bases between them. The DNA for the CDR3 is TGCGCCAGCAGCCCAAGTACGGGAGTTATATACGAGCAGTACTTC. Its protein is CASSPSTGVIYEQYF.

Worth noting for this clone: This specimen includes other DNA sequences encoding the same CDR3. The J gene is TRBJ2-1, the V gene TRBV27; D remains unclear. The CDR3 has 16 residues. V lost 1 base and J 0 bases, leaving 10 bases between the germline ends. CDR1 and CDR2 from the germline V gene are MNHEY and SMNVEV (reference sequence). The CDR3 region has the DNA TGTGCCAGCAGTTTATACGGCAGAAGCTCCTACAATGAGCAGTTCTTC. Translated: CASSLYGRSSYNEQFF.